This is a list of T cell receptor beta chains from one sample in a study of Graves' ophthalmopathy and Graves' hyperthyroidism. TCRdb used MiXCR to reprocess the multiplex PCR reads, holding one entry per CDR3 protein. This table has 1 million to 1.3 million distinct CDR3 sequences, less than 45% appearing once. The sequenced material came from peripheral blood or thyroid tissue (not recorded which). The receptors here all came from an adult man with Graves' hyperthyroidism. Both conserved end residues are part of each CDR3. D genes are given only for firm matches. The size field is filled for only some rows; it gives once, few, many or a size class.

TRBV2	.	many	TRBJ1-1	CASSVQGYTEAFF	TGTGCCAGCAGTGTCCAGGGATACACTGAAGCTTTCTTT
TRBV19	TRBD1	many	TRBJ1-5	CASSRPGTGFGNQPQHF	TGTGCCAGTAGTCGTCCCGGGACAGGGTTCGGCAATCAGCCCCAGCATTTT
TRBV19	.	.	TRBJ2-6	CASSRANTEAF	TGTGCCAGTAGTCGAGCAAACACTGAAGCTTTC
TRBV12-3/TRBV12-4	.	.	TRBJ2-7	CASSAMERLNYEQYF	TGTGCCAGCAGCGCTATGGAGAGGCTGAACTACGAGCAGTACTTC
TRBV20-1	TRBD1	.	TRBJ1-5	CSTKGTGGMNQPQHF	TGCAGCACTAAAGGGACAGGGGGAATGAATCAGCCCCAGCATTTT
TRBV5-1	TRBD1	many	TRBJ1-2	CASSPKGAGGSTDYGYTF	TGCGCCAGCAGCCCGAAGGGGGCAGGGGGCAGTACGGACTATGGCTACACCTTC
TRBV20-1	.	once	TRBJ1-5	CSANLGGMGNQPQHF	TGCAGTGCCAACCTGGGGGGGATGGGAAATCAGCCCCAGCATTTT
TRBV4-1	.	many	TRBJ1-4	CASSKGDVSEKLFF	TGCGCCAGCAGCAAAGGGGACGTTTCTGAAAAACTGTTTTTT
TRBV7-2	.	.	TRBJ2-5	CASSLGSGLYQETQYF	TGTGCCAGCAGCTTAGGGTCAGGACTGTACCAAGAGACCCAGTACTTC
TRBV2	TRBD1	.	TRBJ2-7	CASSGTGATYEQYF	TGTGCCAGCAGTGGGACAGGGGCTACCTACGAGCAGTACTTC
TRBV7-3	.	many	TRBJ2-7	CASSLTPGPGYEQYF	TGTGCCAGCAGCTTAACGCCCGGGCCAGGCTACGAGCAGTACTTC
TRBV30	.	.	TRBJ1-1	CAWSEYRELAEAFF	TGTGCCTGGAGTGAATACAGGGAGTTGGCTGAAGCTTTCTTT